This paragraph covers one T cell receptor beta chain sequence. Its target is unknown. The junction differs from germline at one of its ends, possibly a read error. This sample is part of a study of T cells in Graves' hyperthyroidism and ophthalmopathy. Study results and caveats: Blood held most thyroid clonotypes expanded above 0.001 frequency.

Graves' hyperthyroidism was deemed stable absent ophthalmopathy progression within 18 months. These patients, aged 18 to 65, had recently diagnosed hyperthyroidism lasting under 2 months. Diagnoses were established using clinical symptoms, serum thyroxine and TRAb, thyroid ultrasound and orbital computed tomography. The V gene's germline CDR1 is SNHLY and CDR2 FYNNEI. The CDR3 length is 15 residues. Regions amplified from RNA transcripts were the TCR beta CDR3 regions. With the HTBI primer set, the TCR CDR3 went through a first round of RT-PCR. MiXCR, run by TCRdb on the multiplex PCR reads, gives a single entry per CDR3 protein. The table includes 750,000 to 950,000 distinct CDR3 sequences, 38% detected once.

This TCR was recovered from a man younger than 35 with Graves' hyperthyroidism. This sequence joins TRBV2 and TRBJ1-1; D is undetermined. Sequencing was performed on blood. The CDR3 here is CASSQDTQLNTEAFF. The CDR3 coding sequence is TGCGCCAGCAGCCAAGACACACAGCTGAACACTGAAGCTTTCTTT. The full variable domain, completed using reference TRBV2 and TRBJ1-1, is EPEVTQTPSHQVTQMGQEVILRCVPISNHLYFYWYRQILGQKVEFLVSFYNNEISEKSEIFDDQFSVERPDGSNFTLKIRSTKLEDSAMYFCASSQDTQLNTEAFFGQGTRLTVV.